This TCR beta chain stems from a study of shared clonotypes between healthy human individuals. Study-wide context: Each donor contributed plates that comprised three CD4 naive, three CD4 memory, two CD8 naive and one CD8 memory. Study results and limitations: Relative to clonotypes present in all four donors, those not shared had lower generation probabilities.

Trimming removed 5 bases at V and 6 bases at J, with 11 bases between. This CDR3 has 13 amino acids. CDR1 and CDR2 (germline): MNHEY, SMNVEV (reference sequence). Method: immunoSEQ multiplex PCR; TCRdb's copy keeps in-frame clones and lacks some. The sample holds 740,000 or so clones, roughly 73% seen once. In this sample, this clone turned up once. Its cognate antigen is unknown. Donors, without exception, were Caucasian adults residing in Nashville, Tennessee. Into CD45RA+ naive and CD45RA-negative memory subsets, the CD4+ cells were split. This clonotype was sampled from a woman aged 30 to 39 in good health. Sequencing was performed on memory CD4+ T cells sorted from blood. As to subset: CD45RA-negative fraction. V usage is TRBV27 and J usage is TRBJ2-1; D possibly corresponds to TRBD1 (6 bases). The CDR3 DNA sequence: TGTGCCAGCAGTGGCGGCAGGGGCAATGAGCAGTTCTTC. It yields the protein CASSGGRGNEQFF.